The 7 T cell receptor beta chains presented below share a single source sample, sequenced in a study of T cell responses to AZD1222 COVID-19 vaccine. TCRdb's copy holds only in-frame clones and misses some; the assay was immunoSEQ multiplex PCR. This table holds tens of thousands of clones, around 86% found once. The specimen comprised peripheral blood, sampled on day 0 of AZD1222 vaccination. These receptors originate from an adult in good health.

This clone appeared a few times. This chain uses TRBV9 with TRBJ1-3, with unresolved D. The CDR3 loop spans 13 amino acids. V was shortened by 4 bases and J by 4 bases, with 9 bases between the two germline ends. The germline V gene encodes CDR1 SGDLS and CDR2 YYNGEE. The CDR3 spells CASSYDEGNTIYF. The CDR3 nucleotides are TGTGCCAGCAGCTACGACGAGGGAAACACCATATATTTT.

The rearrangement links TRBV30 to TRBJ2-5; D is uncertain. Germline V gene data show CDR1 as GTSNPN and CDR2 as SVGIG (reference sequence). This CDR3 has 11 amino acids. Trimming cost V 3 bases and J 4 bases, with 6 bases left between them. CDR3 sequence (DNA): TGTGCCTGGAGCCCTTCAGAGACCCAGTACTTC. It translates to CAWSPSETQYF. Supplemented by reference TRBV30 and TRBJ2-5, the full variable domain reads SQTIHQWPATLVQPVGSPLSLECTVEGTSNPNLYWYRQAAGRGLQLLFYSVGIGQISSEVPQNLSASRPQDRQFILSSKKLLLSDSGFYLCAWSPSETQYFGPGTRLLVL.

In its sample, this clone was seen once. The CDR3 protein is CASSEEQFEKLFF. The CDR3 DNA is TGTGCCAGCAGTGAGGAACAGTTTGAAAAACTGTTTTTT. The chain carries TRBV2 and TRBJ1-4; D gene ambiguous. The germline CDR1 and CDR2 sequences are SNHLY and FYNNEI. Trimming shortened V by 3 bases and J by 7 bases, and 9 bases separated the two germline ends. The CDR3 has 13 amino acids.

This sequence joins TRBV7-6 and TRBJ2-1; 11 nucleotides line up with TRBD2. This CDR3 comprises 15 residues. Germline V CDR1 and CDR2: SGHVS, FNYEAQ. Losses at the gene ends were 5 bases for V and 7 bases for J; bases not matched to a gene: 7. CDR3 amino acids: CASSGLAGGLNEQFF. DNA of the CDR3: TGTGCCAGCAGCGGGCTAGCGGGAGGTTTAAATGAGCAGTTCTTC.

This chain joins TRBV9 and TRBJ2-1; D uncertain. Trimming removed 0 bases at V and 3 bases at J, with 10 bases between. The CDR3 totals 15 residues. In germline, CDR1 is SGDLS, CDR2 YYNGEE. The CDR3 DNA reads TGTGCCAGCAGCGTAGATCCCCTAGGCTACAATGAGCAGTTCTTC. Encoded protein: CASSVDPLGYNEQFF.

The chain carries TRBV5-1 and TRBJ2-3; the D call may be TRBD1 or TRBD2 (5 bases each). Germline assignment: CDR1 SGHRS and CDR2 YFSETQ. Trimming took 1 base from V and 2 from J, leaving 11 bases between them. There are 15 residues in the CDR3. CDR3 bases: TGCGCCAGCAGCTTGCCAGAGGGACCCACAGATACGCAGTATTTT. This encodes CASSLPEGPTDTQYF. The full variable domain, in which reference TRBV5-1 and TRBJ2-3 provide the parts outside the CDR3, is KAGVTQTPRYLIKTRGQQVTLSCSPISGHRSVSWYQQTPGQGLQFLFEYFSETQRNKGNFPGRFSGRQFSNSRSEMNVSTLELGDSALYLCASSLPEGPTDTQYFGPGTRLTVL.

The CDR3 region is CASAGGSGREGLVFGELFF. The DNA of the CDR3 is TGTGCCTCGGCCGGCGGATCGGGGCGGGAGGGCCTCGTGTTCGGGGAGCTGTTTTTT. V is TRBV10-3 and J is TRBJ2-2; 9 nucleotides line up with TRBD2. This CDR3 has 19 amino acids. Germline trimming cut 11 bases from V and 7 bases from J; bases unmatched to any gene: 26. Germline CDR1 and CDR2: ENHRY and SYGVKD.